This note documents a single TCR beta chain sequence. Its antigen remains unidentified. Though probably carrying unrecorded immune exposures, donors were nominally healthy at sampling. CDR3 size: 13 residues. Germline CDR1 MNHNS, CDR2 SASEGT. V lost 7 bases and J lost 3, with 13 bases in between. This specimen belongs to a study of cytomegalovirus exposure and HLA in healthy donors. Study-wide results and limits: Cytomegalovirus status was reportedly diagnosed by the classifier with high specificity and sensitivity. Some V segments, TRBV6-2 and TRBV6-3 among them, were indistinguishable and were therefore excluded. CMV serostatus was the only immune exposure information that was available.

PCR amplification relied on 60 Vbeta primers (plus 13 Jbeta primers). Generated by immunoSEQ multiplex PCR, the TCRdb table keeps only in-frame clones and is missing some. The repertoire consists of around 40,000 clones, with approximately 75% occurring once and the leading ten covering roughly 1.4%. The rearrangement joins TRBV6-1 to TRBJ2-7; D is unclear. This clonotype was sampled from a man younger than 40 in good health and CMV-seronegative. Sample: PBMCs. The CDR3 sequence: CASIMGQSYEQYF. DNA of the CDR3: TGTGCCAGCATCATGGGCCAGAGCTACGAGCAGTACTTC.